The 17 T cell receptor beta chains in this list originate from one sample, sequenced in a study of blood T cell repertoires in COVID-19. Repertoires were generated with immunoSEQ multiplex PCR, while TCRdb's copy carries only in-frame clones and drops some. The sample consists of a few hundred thousand clones, roughly 90% of them appearing once. Sequenced sample: PBMCs or T cells enriched from blood (not recorded which). These receptors were collected from a woman aged 45-65 years who had been exposed to COVID-19.

This clone was recorded only once. This rearrangement joins TRBV9 to TRBJ2-7; 7 bases are shared with TRBD1. CDR1 and CDR2 (germline): SGDLS, YYNGEE. V dropped 4 bases and J dropped 1; count of bases not matched to a gene: 5. The CDR3 totals 14 residues. The CDR3 DNA is TGTGCCAGCAGCCCAGGGGGAAATTCCTACGAGCAGTACTTC. This sequence encodes CASSPGGNSYEQYF.

The chain links TRBV9 to TRBJ1-3; TRBD1 might be the D (5 bases). CDR3 size: 16 residues. The V and J ends lost 2 bases and 0 bases respectively, with 12 bases between them. CDR1 and CDR2 (germline): SGDLS, YYNGEE. CDR3 protein: CASSVDSQGSGNTIYF. The CDR3 nucleotides read TGTGCCAGCAGCGTCGACAGCCAAGGCTCTGGAAACACCATATATTTT.

J is TRBJ1-1 and V is TRBV27, with D uncertain. From germline, CDR1 is MNHEY and CDR2 SMNVEV (reference sequence). CDR3 length: 13 amino acids. Trimming took 7 bases from V and 9 from J, leaving 18 bases between them. CDR3 in amino acids: CASKSNDRTQAFF. CDR3 nucleotide sequence: TGTGCCAGCAAATCCAACGATAGGACTCAAGCTTTCTTT.

This sequence joins TRBV30 and TRBJ2-5; no clear D. The CDR3 spans 13 residues. V lost 0 bases and J 4 bases, leaving 9 bases between the germline ends. Germline-derived CDR1 and CDR2 are GTSNPN and SVGIG (reference sequence). CDR3 DNA sequence: TGTGCCTGGAGTGTACACCATGGAGAGACCCAGTACTTC. This encodes CAWSVHHGETQYF.

This clone was detected only once. The chain is built from TRBV5-6 and TRBJ1-1; D unclear. The ends were cut back, 1 base at V and 8 bases at J, with 12 bases in the middle. The CDR3 runs 13 residues. Germline loops: CDR1 SGHDT, CDR2 YYEEEE. CDR3 residues: CASSLWSELEAFF. CDR3 in DNA: TGTGCCAGCAGCTTGTGGTCGGAGCTAGAAGCTTTCTTT.

This clone showed up many times. V is TRBV5-5 and J is TRBJ1-2, with D perhaps matching TRBD1 (5 bases). Trimming took 5 bases from V and 7 from J, leaving 27 bases between them. The CDR3 runs to 17 residues. Germline CDR1 SGHKS, CDR2 YYEKEE (reference sequence). The CDR3 DNA follows: TGTGCCAGCAGAAGAGGAACTGGCGGGGGGTTGAGTGGTGGCTACACCTTC. Encoded protein: CASRRGTGGGLSGGYTF.

The chain couples TRBV5-1 to TRBJ1-1; 7 bases align to TRBD1. The CDR3 length is 15 residues. V lost 2 bases to trimming and J lost 2 bases; unmatched junction nucleotides: 6. The germline V gene encodes CDR1 SGHRS and CDR2 YFSETQ. The CDR3 sequence: CASSFRDRGNTEAFF. Here the CDR3 DNA reads TGCGCCAGCAGCTTTCGGGACAGAGGAAACACTGAAGCTTTCTTT.

The genes are TRBV7-9 and TRBJ2-7, with TRBD1 matching 8 bases. The germline V gene encodes CDR1 SEHNR and CDR2 FQNEAQ (reference sequence). V lost 4 bases, J lost 7 bases, and 12 bases stayed unmatched. The CDR3 is 15 residues long. DNA of the CDR3: TGTGCCAGCAGCTCTCCCGGACAGGGCTTGAGAGAGCAGTACTTC. It encodes CASSSPGQGLREQYF. Variable domain in full (rest from reference TRBV7-9 and TRBJ2-7): DTGVSQNPRHKITKRGQNVTFRCDPISEHNRLYWYRQTLGQGPEFLTYFQNEAQLEKSRLLSDRFSAERPKGSFSTLEIQRTEQGDSAMYLCASSSPGQGLREQYFGPGTRLTVT.

Only one count was recorded for this clone. The V and J genes are TRBV6-4 and TRBJ2-2; possible D gene TRBD2, 7 bases. The CDR3 runs 14 residues. CDR1 and CDR2 (germline): MRHNA, SNTAGT. V lost 2 bases, J lost 6 bases, and 10 bases lay in between. The chain's CDR3 is CASSDGGAAGELFF. CDR3 nucleotides: TGTGCCAGCAGTGACGGGGGGGCAGCCGGGGAGCTGTTTTTT.

Concerning this clone itself: Sequence at one end of the junction differs from germline and may be a read error. The genes are TRBV12-3 or TRBV12-4 and TRBJ2-7; the match to TRBD2 covers 7 bases. This CDR3 is 11 amino acids long. CDR3 region: CASSLREVLDF. The CDR3 bases are TGTGCCAGCAGTTTACGGGAGGTCCTGGACTTC.

Here the CDR3 DNA reads TGTGCCAGCAGCGTAGCGCCAGGGAGCACAGATACGCAGTATTTT. This codes for CASSVAPGSTDTQYF. The chain recombines TRBV9 with TRBJ2-3, with a possible D match to TRBD1 (5 bases). Trimming took 0 bases from V and 0 from J, leaving 8 bases between them. The CDR3 runs to 15 residues. Germline V gives CDR1 SGDLS, CDR2 YYNGEE.

On this clone itself: Additional DNA sequences in this sample encode the identical CDR3. The chain is built from TRBV11-2 and TRBJ2-2, with a tentative D call TRBD1 (5 bases). The CDR3 totals 15 residues. Germline assignment: CDR1 SGHAT and CDR2 FQNNGV. Trimming took off 2 bases at V and 1 base at J, with 8 bases between the two ends. The CDR3 coding sequence is TGTGCCAGCAGCTTAAGGCAGGGGAACACCGGGGAGCTGTTTTTT. It encodes CASSLRQGNTGELFF.

The rearrangement joins TRBV12-3 or TRBV12-4 to TRBJ1-5; D ambiguous. The CDR3 sequence is 13 residues long. Trimming removed 3 bases at V and 3 bases at J, with 6 bases between. CDR3 DNA sequence: TGTGCCAGCAGTTTGGCAGTCAATCAGCCCCAGCATTTT. This sequence encodes CASSLAVNQPQHF.

The V call is TRBV28, the J call TRBJ1-2; unclear D gene. V dropped 5 bases and J dropped 2 bases, with 15 bases sitting between them. The CDR3 contains 15 residues. Germline-derived CDR1 and CDR2 are MDHEN and SYDVKM. This CDR3 reads CASSPPSLTNYGYTF. In nucleotides, the CDR3 is TGTGCCAGCAGTCCCCCCAGTCTGACAAACTATGGCTACACCTTC.

This chain joins TRBV6-2 or TRBV6-3 and TRBJ2-7; 8 positions agree with TRBD2. The ends lost 5 bases at V and 3 bases at J; junction bases unmatched: 9. The CDR3 covers 15 residues. CDR1 and CDR2 from the germline V gene are MNHEY and SVGEGT. This chain's CDR3 is CASSPQRGPLYEQYF. The CDR3 bases are TGTGCCAGCAGTCCGCAGCGGGGGCCCCTCTACGAGCAGTACTTC.

This clone was observed a few times. The V call is TRBV29-1, the J call TRBJ1-2; TRBD1 agrees at 7 bases. The CDR3 runs to 15 residues. The V and J ends lost 3 bases and 1 base, in that order; junction bases with no gene match: 8. The germline CDR1 and CDR2 sequences are SQVTM and ANQGSEA. The CDR3 nucleotides read TGCAGCGTTGATGAGGGGACAGCCGATAACTATGGCTACACCTTC. Translated: CSVDEGTADNYGYTF.

The chain uses TRBV27 and TRBJ1-5, with 9 positions matching TRBD1. This CDR3 region has 16 residues. After removal of 3 bases from V and 6 bases from J, the junction contained 9 bases not matched to a gene. The V gene's germline CDR1 is MNHEY and CDR2 SMNVEV (reference sequence). CDR3 protein: CASSLTGQGFSQPQHF. CDR3 nucleotides: TGTGCCAGCAGTTTGACCGGACAGGGGTTTTCTCAGCCCCAGCATTTT.